This record looks at one T cell receptor (beta chain) sequence and its context. No antigen is known for it. These data are taken from a study of T cells after yellow fever vaccination. Study-wide results and limits: Reappearance after the booster was observed for most primary-vaccination clones (roughly 97% CD4, more than 70% CD8). Clonotypes appearing in both CD4 and CD8 compartments existed, and their share was small. There was a possibility that FACS-sorted repertoires contained abundant clonotypes contaminating from the bulk population.

This CDR3 region has 14 residues. With 2 bases removed from V and 6 bases from J, the gap between germline ends came to 10 bases. Germline assignment: CDR1 MNHEY and CDR2 SMNVEV (reference sequence). For TCR, cDNA came from 5'RACE template switching, which added a universal primer site and UMIs. One entry per CDR3 protein results from TCRdb running MiXCR on the 5' RACE reads. This sample has more than 90,000 distinct CDR3 sequences, with 8.4% found just once. The material sequenced was CD8+ T cells sorted from PBMCs, taken 45 days after the yellow fever booster vaccination. The chain has TRBV27 and TRBJ2-2, with D perhaps assigned TRBD1 or TRBD2 (6 bases each). The TCR comes from a man younger than 40 who received the YFV17D yellow fever vaccine. CDR3 residues: CASSLSGGPGELFF. DNA for the CDR3: TGTGCCAGCAGTTTAAGTGGGGGGCCCGGGGAGCTGTTTTTT.